A selection of T cell receptor beta chains follows, all from one sample in a study of CD8+CD57+ T cells in acquired aplastic anemia. TCRdb reanalysed the reads using MiXCR and keeps one entry per CDR3 protein. The sample has about half a million distinct CDR3 sequences; less than 35% are singletons. The sequencing sample was made of sorted CD4+, CD8+, or CD8+CD57+ T cells (not recorded which) from PBMCs. Receptors were obtained from a human donor with aplastic anemia. The CDR3 runs from the conserved cysteine through the conserved F or W. A clone size is listed for some rows: how often the clone was seen (once, few, many), or a class if it is expanded.

J: TRBJ2-1; size: few; V: TRBV5-1; CDR3: CASSLDAGPPLYNEQFF
J: TRBJ1-2; size: -; V: TRBV2; CDR3: CASSPRRDDGYTF
J: TRBJ1-1; size: -; V: TRBV7-2; CDR3: CASSLAKAVRGTEAFF
J: TRBJ1-2; size: -; V: TRBV12-3/TRBV12-4; CDR3: CASSNRAAILGYTF
J: TRBJ1-1; size: -; V: TRBV20-1; CDR3: CSASRGRLNTEAFF
J: TRBJ2-1; size: -; V: TRBV10-3; CDR3: CASSFGLNEQFF
J: TRBJ1-1; size: -; V: TRBV7-9; CDR3: CASSLESDVEAFF
J: TRBJ1-2; size: many; V: TRBV3-1; CDR3: CASSQDLNGYTF
J: TRBJ2-5; size: -; V: TRBV25-1; CDR3: CASSYHVWEGEETQYF
J: TRBJ2-4; size: -; V: TRBV7-8; CDR3: CASSPTVAKNVQYF
J: TRBJ2-7; size: many; V: TRBV7-2; CDR3: CASSLAGTSGGIYEQYF
J: TRBJ2-3; size: few; V: TRBV10-3; CDR3: CATSESTAFGGTQYF
J: TRBJ2-2; size: few; V: TRBV10-3; CDR3: CASSVSGSITGELFF
J: TRBJ1-6; size: -; V: TRBV5-4; CDR3: CASSSLPTGAGNSPLHF
J: TRBJ1-5; size: many; V: TRBV5-1; CDR3: CASSLRAGDQPQHF
J: TRBJ2-1; size: many; V: TRBV15; CDR3: CATTAGADRDEQFF
J: TRBJ1-6; size: few; V: TRBV7-3; CDR3: CASSFSGSFNSPLHF
J: TRBJ1-2; size: -; V: TRBV25-1; CDR3: CASSDSQQGFHGYTF
J: TRBJ2-3; size: few; V: TRBV4-2; CDR3: CASSEYGGLAGVGTQYF
J: TRBJ2-7; size: -; V: TRBV5-4; CDR3: CASSLSGQGVYEQYF
J: TRBJ1-1; size: many; V: TRBV29-1; CDR3: CSVAAPSAGTEAFF
J: TRBJ2-2; size: once; V: TRBV7-7; CDR3: CASSTQGIGELFF
J: TRBJ2-7; size: -; V: TRBV27; CDR3: CASSLSTGTGNYEQYF
J: TRBJ1-4; size: few; V: TRBV5-1; CDR3: CASSLGQNEKLFF
J: TRBJ2-1; size: once; V: TRBV20-1; CDR3: CSARASSELIYNEQFF
J: TRBJ1-1; size: -; V: TRBV20-1; CDR3: CSARVGRVTGTEAFF
J: TRBJ2-7; size: -; V: TRBV25-1; CDR3: CAGSSRRTEQYF
J: TRBJ2-2; size: many; V: TRBV10-3; CDR3: CATTEGVNTGELFF
J: TRBJ1-1; size: many; V: TRBV25-1; CDR3: CASSEYSGRGEAFF
J: TRBJ1-6; size: few; V: TRBV30; CDR3: CAWSVSGNRSPPHF
J: TRBJ1-2; size: many; V: TRBV20-1; CDR3: CSATTGPGGYTF
J: TRBJ1-4; size: few; V: TRBV7-8; CDR3: CASSLGGF
J: TRBJ1-1; size: -; V: TRBV6-2/TRBV6-3; CDR3: CASRGQGASMNTEAFF
J: TRBJ1-4; size: many; V: TRBV7-9; CDR3: CASSPAGEKLFF
J: TRBJ2-1; size: many; V: TRBV24-1; CDR3: CATSASWGDSYNEQFF
J: TRBJ1-2; size: -; V: TRBV5-1; CDR3: CASSLEPDNYGYTF
J: TRBJ2-2; size: few; V: TRBV24-1; CDR3: CATSDDGAGTGELFF
J: TRBJ2-4; size: few; V: TRBV19; CDR3: CASSTGGVNIQYF
J: TRBJ2-7; size: few; V: TRBV4-2; CDR3: CASSQTPGRSSYEQYF
J: TRBJ2-3; size: few; V: TRBV11-2; CDR3: CASSPWDRGTDTQYF
J: TRBJ2-1; size: few; V: TRBV10-3; CDR3: CASTVTGQRYNEQFF
J: TRBJ1-4; size: many; V: TRBV19; CDR3: CASSNDLGQINEKLFF
J: TRBJ2-3; size: -; V: TRBV9; CDR3: CASSVEGERDTQYF
J: TRBJ1-1; size: many; V: TRBV9; CDR3: CASSPQFTEAFF
J: TRBJ1-4; size: -; V: TRBV5-1; CDR3: CASSLQANEKLFF
J: TRBJ1-3; size: -; V: TRBV11-2; CDR3: CASSLLGGGSGNTIYF
J: TRBJ2-7; size: once; V: TRBV5-1; CDR3: CANSSTGILYEQYF
J: TRBJ1-1; size: few; V: TRBV12-3/TRBV12-4; CDR3: CASSYRGMLGTEAFF
J: TRBJ2-5; size: few; V: TRBV4-1; CDR3: CASSQGQGVGETQYF